The rows below give T cell receptor beta chains drawn from one sample of a study of CD8 T cells in ankylosing spondylitis. In TCRdb, the 5' RACE reads were re-called with MiXCR into one record per CDR3 protein. This sample has roughly 26,000 distinct CDR3 sequences, with 13% found just once. The source material was blood. The receptors stem from a male donor with ankylosing spondylitis or in good health (not recorded which). The CDR3 runs from the conserved cysteine through the conserved F or W. Fields, in order: CDR3 DNA, CDR3 protein, V gene, J gene, clone size, D gene. A D gene is named only where the DNA matches it firmly. Rows may omit the clone size; those that give it use once, few, many or a size class.

TGTGCCAGCAGACCGGGACAGGGGGCCACCGGGGAGCTGTTTTTT	CASRPGQGATGELFF	TRBV6-2/TRBV6-3	TRBJ2-2	.	TRBD1
TGCGCCAGCAGCTTGGACAGTAATAGGGAAAAACTGTTTTTT	CASSLDSNREKLFF	TRBV5-1	TRBJ1-4	.	.
TGTGCCAGCGGACGACAGGGTGGGAGGAACGAGCAGTACTTC	CASGRQGGRNEQYF	TRBV28	TRBJ2-7	few	.
TGTGCCATTTATAGCGGGAGGGCCACCGAGACCCAGTACTTC	CAIYSGRATETQYF	TRBV10-3	TRBJ2-5	few	TRBD2
TGTGCCAGCAGCTTCAGGGGACGAGATACGCAGTATTTT	CASSFRGRDTQYF	TRBV7-3	TRBJ2-3	many	.
TGTGCCAGTCGCTGGGGCACCGGGGAGCTGTTTTTT	CASRWGTGELFF	TRBV19	TRBJ2-2	.	.
TGCGCCAGCAGCTTGGCCGGGATCGGGGAGCTGTTTTTT	CASSLAGIGELFF	TRBV5-1	TRBJ2-2	many	.
TGTGCCAGCAGCGCCGGGACAGGGGCTAGCACAGATACGCAGTATTTT	CASSAGTGASTDTQYF	TRBV9	TRBJ2-3	few	TRBD1
TGTGCCAGCAGTTTAGATTTGGGCAGGCTGGGGACCCAGTACTTC	CASSLDLGRLGTQYF	TRBV28	TRBJ2-5	many	.
TGTGCCAGCAGTTTATTAGCGCAAAACACCATATATTTT	CASSLLAQNTIYF	TRBV12-3/TRBV12-4	TRBJ1-3	many	.
TGCAGTGCGCCGGGACAGGGAATCAATGAGCAGTTCTTC	CSAPGQGINEQFF	TRBV20-1	TRBJ2-1	medium-sized	TRBD1
TGTGCAAGTCGCTTCCTAGCGGACTACACAGATACGCAGTATTTT	CASRFLADYTDTQYF	TRBV12-2	TRBJ2-3	once	.
TGTGCCAGCAGTCCCTACCTCAGCACAGATACGCAGTATTTT	CASSPYLSTDTQYF	TRBV25-1	TRBJ2-3	.	.
TGCGCCAGCAGGGGGACGGGTCCCACAGATACGCAGTATTTT	CASRGTGPTDTQYF	TRBV4-3	TRBJ2-3	.	.
TGTGCCGCCAGCGGGACTCCTGGAGAGGAGCAGTTCTTC	CAASGTPGEEQFF	TRBV10-3	TRBJ2-1	few	TRBD2
TGTGCCGCCCGGCTGGGGTCCCACTCTGGGGCCAACGTCCTGACTTTC	CAARLGSHSGANVLTF	TRBV30	TRBJ2-6	.	.
TGCGCCAGCAGCTTGGAGACAGGATATTCAAACAATGAGCAGTTCTTC	CASSLETGYSNNEQFF	TRBV5-1	TRBJ2-1	.	.
TGCGCCAGCAGCCATACAGGGGGTAAAAGCAATGAGCAGTTCTTC	CASSHTGGKSNEQFF	TRBV5-1	TRBJ2-1	many	TRBD1
TGTGCCAGCAGTCAACGGGGGTGGGACACCGGGGAGCTGTTTTTT	CASSQRGWDTGELFF	TRBV6-6	TRBJ2-2	few	.
TGCAGTGCTAGCTTTGATTTGGAAGACATTCAGTACTTC	CSASFDLEDIQYF	TRBV20-1	TRBJ2-4	few	.
TGTGCCAGCAGCTTAGAATACACTAACTATGGCTACACCTTC	CASSLEYTNYGYTF	TRBV7-2	TRBJ1-2	few	.
TGCGCCAGCAGTTCAATAGAGACAGATACGCAGTATTTT	CASSSIETDTQYF	TRBV5-1	TRBJ2-3	many	.
TGTGCCAGCAGGACGAGCGGGAGGTCAGATACGCAGTATTTT	CASRTSGRSDTQYF	TRBV6-4	TRBJ2-3	.	TRBD2
TGCGCCAGCAGCGGGGGAACGAACACCGGGGAGCTGTTTTTT	CASSGGTNTGELFF	TRBV5-1	TRBJ2-2	.	.
TGCGCCAGCAGCTTGGTCCCCGGTGGTGAGCAGTTCTTC	CASSLVPGGEQFF	TRBV5-1	TRBJ2-1	many	.
TGTGCCAGCAGCTTAGTAGCCGGGAACACCGGGGAGCTGTTTTTT	CASSLVAGNTGELFF	TRBV7-9	TRBJ2-2	.	.
TGCAGCGTCGTAGAACAAGAGACCCAGTACTTC	CSVVEQETQYF	TRBV29-1	TRBJ2-5	many	.
TGTGCCAGCAGCCAGCGACTAGCTTCGCCTCTCTTC	CASSQRLASPLF	TRBV7-2	TRBJ2-5	many	TRBD2
TGTGCCAGCAGTCCCCGACAGGGGGCTTGGGAGCTGTTTTTT	CASSPRQGAWELFF	TRBV6-6	TRBJ2-2	few	TRBD1
TGTGCCAGCAGCTTAGGGGGACAGGGTACCAGGGATACGCAGTATTTT	CASSLGGQGTRDTQYF	TRBV7-3	TRBJ2-3	few	TRBD1
TGCGCCAGCAACCAGCGGGAGAACAATGAGCAGTTCTTC	CASNQRENNEQFF	TRBV5-1	TRBJ2-1	many	TRBD2
TGTGCCAGCAGTGGCCCTATTCGCACAGATACGCAGTATTTT	CASSGPIRTDTQYF	TRBV2	TRBJ2-3	.	.
TGTGCCAGCAGTTTGAGGACTAGCGGGGGGGCGCAGTATTTT	CASSLRTSGGAQYF	TRBV12-3/TRBV12-4	TRBJ2-3	.	TRBD2
TGCAGCGTTGAAGTCATAGGGGATGAGCAGTTCTTC	CSVEVIGDEQFF	TRBV29-1	TRBJ2-1	many	.
TGTGCCAGCAGTGTGTCGCGGGAGGGCCCCGATACGCAGTATTTT	CASSVSREGPDTQYF	TRBV6-5	TRBJ2-3	few	TRBD2
TGTGCCATCAGTCTCAGCGGGGGCGAGACCCAGTACTTC	CAISLSGGETQYF	TRBV10-3	TRBJ2-5	many	TRBD2
TGTGCCAGCAGCCAATCTCCCGGGACAGGGAAGACTGAAGCTTTCTTT	CASSQSPGTGKTEAFF	TRBV16	TRBJ1-1	.	TRBD1
TGTGCCAGCAGCTTAGACTCGACCACCGGGGAGCTGTTTTTT	CASSLDSTTGELFF	TRBV7-9	TRBJ2-2	.	.
TGTGCCAGCAGCTTCAGGGGGACCGGGGAGCTGTTTTTT	CASSFRGTGELFF	TRBV11-3	TRBJ2-2	many	TRBD1
TGCAGTGCTTTGCCGGGTGACGGGTCAGAGACCCAGTACTTC	CSALPGDGSETQYF	TRBV20-1	TRBJ2-5	few	.
TGTGCCTGGAACCCCAAGGGGACAGGGGTCCTCACTGAAGCTTTCTTT	CAWNPKGTGVLTEAFF	TRBV30	TRBJ1-1	.	TRBD1